This T cell receptor (beta chain) was recovered during a study of cytomegalovirus exposure and HLA in healthy donors. General study points: Later analysis associated a missense DCLRE1C variant with TCR beta V- and J-gene trimming.

This clone has a single count. Its matching antigen is unknown. Mismatch with germline at one junction end may stem from a read error. This CDR3 is 16 amino acids long. Germline V gene lookup returns CDR1 MDHEN and CDR2 SYDVKM. Amplification used 60 Vbeta primers and 13 Jbeta primers. Per the authors' pipeline: Approximately 86 million unique TCR beta chains, 10 million to 14 million shared, were counted in a later analysis. The assay was immunoSEQ multiplex PCR, and TCRdb's table has in-frame clones only and misses some. That table supplies the V and J calls and clone size; D and trimming were determined from the DNA. The sample includes 130,000 or so clones, roughly 74% of them seen just once.

This chain connects TRBV28 to TRBJ1-4; 9 nucleotides line up with TRBD1. The receptor comes from a man between 35 and 55 years old in good health and CMV-seronegative. The sample was PBMCs. This CDR3 is CASSLRRGTGFTGAVF. CDR3 in DNA: TGTGCCAGCAGTCTCCGACGCGGGACAGGGTTTACGGGAGCGGTTTTT.